The 9 T cell receptor beta chains below come from one sample, sequenced in a study of blood T cell repertoires in COVID-19 (dated by TCRdb to the early 2020s). The method was the immunoSEQ multiplex PCR assay. Imported from immuneACCESS, the table was reduced by TCRdb to in-frame sequences with V and J called. These copies leave out some clones; in studies compared against another copy, an unresolved V gene accounts for under half, and the cause of the remainder is not known. The sample records 430,000 or so clones, more than 70% of which are singletons. Roughly 1.4% of the sample is held by the ten biggest clonotypes. The sample consisted of PBMCs or T cells enriched from blood (not recorded which). All receptors come from a woman under 30 who had been exposed to COVID-19.

V and J are TRBV4-3 and TRBJ1-6, with D possibly TRBD1 on 6 matching bases. The CDR3 is 16 amino acids. The germline V gene encodes CDR1 LGHNA and CDR2 YSLEER. The germline V and J ends were trimmed by 4 bases and 8 bases, with 18 bases remaining between them. CDR3 amino acids: CASSRFTDSYDSPLHF. The CDR3 DNA follows: TGCGCCAGCAGCCGTTTCACGGACAGTTACGATTCACCCCTCCACTTT.

J is TRBJ1-5 and V is TRBV27; D is perhaps TRBD1 (5 bases). V lost 5 bases and J 0 bases, leaving 20 bases between the germline ends. Germline CDR1 and CDR2: MNHEY and SMNVEV (reference sequence). This CDR3 is 18 amino acids long. The CDR3: CASSPLLGRDYSNQPQHF. CDR3 coding DNA: TGTGCCAGCAGTCCCCTCCTTGGGAGGGACTATAGCAATCAGCCCCAGCATTTT.

The CDR3 nucleotides are TGTGCCAGTAGTACTGGACAGGGACGAACTAATGAAAAACTGTTTTTT. Its translation is CASSTGQGRTNEKLFF. The chain is built from TRBV19 and TRBJ1-4; 8 nucleotides agree with TRBD1. CDR3 length: 16 amino acids. The V gene end was trimmed by 4 bases and the J gene end by 1 base; junction bases not matched to a gene: 5. Germline V gene lookup returns CDR1 LNHDA and CDR2 SQIVND (reference sequence).

The genes are TRBV2 and TRBJ2-7; D is perhaps TRBD1 (6 bases). The length of the CDR3 is 14 residues. Looked up from germline, CDR1 is SNHLY and CDR2 is FYNNEI. V lost 4 bases to trimming and J lost 0 bases, with 10 bases between them. The CDR3: CASSGTASSYEQYF. CDR3 coding DNA: TGTGCCAGCAGTGGGACAGCGAGCTCCTACGAGCAGTACTTC.

The chain links TRBV7-9 to TRBJ1-3, with TRBD1 matching 7 bases. The CDR3 length is 14 residues. V lost 6 bases to trimming and J lost 4 bases; unmatched junction nucleotides: 6. In germline, CDR1 is SEHNR, CDR2 FQNEAQ (reference sequence). DNA of the CDR3: TGTGCCAGCAGTTCGACAGGGATCGGAAACACCATATATTTT. Its protein is CASSSTGIGNTIYF.

V and J are TRBV10-2 and TRBJ2-2; TRBD2 is a possible D gene (6 bases). The CDR3 has 14 residues. Germline CDR1 WSHSY, CDR2 SAAADI. V lost 9 bases, J lost 0 bases, and 11 bases lay in between. CDR3 coding DNA: TGCGCCAGTAGACTAGGGGCGAACACCGGGGAGCTGTTTTTT. This sequence encodes CASRLGANTGELFF.

In its sample, this clone was seen once. This rearrangement joins TRBV7-8 to TRBJ2-5, with 7 bases that match TRBD1. With 8 bases clipped from V and 3 bases from J, the junction kept 9 bases outside the gene matches. This CDR3 comprises 14 residues. Germline CDR1 is SGHVS and CDR2 is FQNEAQ. CDR3 residues: CASQGTEVEETQYF. The DNA for the CDR3 is TGTGCCAGCCAAGGGACAGAGGTAGAAGAGACCCAGTACTTC.

The chain recombines TRBV10-3 with TRBJ1-3, with TRBD1 matching 9 bases. In germline, CDR1 is ENHRY, CDR2 SYGVKD. With V trimmed by 7 bases and J by 0 bases, 7 bases remained unmatched. This CDR3 has 16 residues. The chain's CDR3 is CAIKGQGLSSGNTIYF. In DNA form, the CDR3 reads TGTGCCATCAAGGGACAGGGCCTTTCCTCTGGAAACACCATATATTTT.

The chain couples TRBV5-1 to TRBJ1-3; 7 nucleotides align to TRBD1. The CDR3 runs 15 residues. The germline V gene has CDR1 SGHRS and CDR2 YFSETQ. The ends lost 4 bases at V and 0 bases at J; junction bases unmatched: 4. The CDR3 DNA follows: TGCGCCAGCAGCACAGGGGCTGTCTCTGGAAACACCATATATTTT. Translating gives CASSTGAVSGNTIYF.